Below, 32 T cell receptor beta chains from the same sample are listed, as sequenced in a study of T cell responses to AZD1222 COVID-19 vaccine. Assay: immunoSEQ multiplex PCR; the TCRdb copy retains only in-frame clones and omits some. The sample holds some 170,000 clones; 90% are singletons and the top ten take 3.5% to 5.5%. Here the sequenced sample was peripheral blood, taken 28 days after the second dose of the MenACWY control vaccine. The receptors stem from an adult who received the MenACWY meningococcal vaccine as a control.

The rearrangement uses TRBV6-5 and TRBJ2-3; a possible D gene is TRBD2 (5 bases). With 4 bases removed from V and 5 bases from J, the gap between germline ends came to 7 bases. The germline V gene has CDR1 MNHEY and CDR2 SVGAGI. This CDR3 is 12 amino acids long. The CDR3 DNA follows: TGTGCCAGCAGTTCCACTAGAGATACGCAGTATTTT. Amino acids: CASSSTRDTQYF.

About this clone itself: A read error is the likely source, as a far larger clone sits one nucleotide away. DNA for the CDR3: TGTGCCAGCAGCTTCGGGGAGACCCAGTACTTC. Translating gives CASSFGETQYF. V is TRBV11-3 and J is TRBJ2-5; unclear D gene. The CDR3 is 11 residues long. Deletions cut 3 bases from V and 5 bases from J, with 4 bases between. Germline values: CDR1 SGHNT, CDR2 YENEEA.

The J gene is TRBJ1-2, the V gene TRBV28; D call uncertain. V was cut by 10 bases and J by 5 bases, with 17 bases left in between. The length of the CDR3 is 13 residues. CDR1 and CDR2 (germline): MDHEN, SYDVKM. The CDR3 sequence is CAIGEPDTYGYTF. The DNA for the CDR3 is TGTGCCATCGGAGAACCTGACACTTATGGCTACACCTTC.

The chain is built from TRBV7-9 and TRBJ2-1, with TRBD2 matching over 10 bases. CDR1 SEHNR and CDR2 FQNEAQ come from the germline V gene (reference sequence). The CDR3 runs to 13 residues. The V segment lost 6 bases and the J segment 6 bases; nucleotides outside the gene matches: 2. The CDR3 is CASRAGGGNEQFF. DNA for the CDR3: TGTGCCAGCAGAGCGGGAGGGGGCAATGAGCAGTTCTTC.

The rearrangement links TRBV2 to TRBJ2-7; D perhaps matches TRBD1 (6 bases). V was pared by 6 bases and J by 5 bases, with 14 bases between. Germline loops: CDR1 SNHLY, CDR2 FYNNEI. The CDR3 totals 13 residues. Here the CDR3 reads CASRPQGVNEQYF. The DNA for the CDR3 is TGTGCCAGCAGGCCACAGGGAGTGAACGAGCAGTACTTC.

The chain links TRBV9 to TRBJ2-1; 7 nucleotides match TRBD2. Germline values: CDR1 SGDLS, CDR2 YYNGEE. The CDR3 contains 18 residues. The ends lost 3 bases at V and 8 bases at J; junction bases unmatched: 20. CDR3 DNA: TGTGCCAGCAGCGAGACCCGAAGCGGGATCTTACGGGGAGATGAGCAGTTCTTC. This encodes CASSETRSGILRGDEQFF.

This clone occurred once. The chain joins TRBV28 to TRBJ1-2; D unresolved. Trimming left V 6 bases short and J 8 bases short, with 16 bases between. CDR1 MDHEN and CDR2 SYDVKM come from the germline V gene. CDR3 size: 13 residues. For the CDR3, the DNA is TGTGCCAGCAGCCCAGCTCAGGTAACAGGCTACACCTTC. Amino acid sequence: CASSPAQVTGYTF.

This CDR3 reads CASQPLGLSEQYF. The CDR3 bases are TGTGCCAGCCAACCACTCGGACTATCCGAGCAGTACTTC. J is TRBJ2-7 and V is TRBV27; D is perhaps TRBD2 (6 bases). Trimming took off 8 bases at V and 6 bases at J, with 17 bases between the two ends. Looked up from germline, CDR1 is MNHEY and CDR2 is SMNVEV (reference sequence). There are 13 residues in the CDR3.

This clone was seen a few times. Different DNA sequences within this sample yield the same CDR3. This chain connects TRBV3-1 (or the pseudogene TRBV3-2) to TRBJ1-1, with D uncertain. The CDR3 covers 13 residues. The germline CDR1 and CDR2 sequences are LGHDT and YNNKEL (reference sequence). V gave up 1 base and J gave up 2 bases, with 5 bases separating them. The CDR3 sequence: CASSQGGNTEAFF. In DNA, the CDR3 is TGTGCCAGCAGCCAAGGGGGTAACACTGAAGCTTTCTTT.

The rearrangement uses TRBV6-5 and TRBJ1-5; no clear D gene. Trimming cost V 5 bases and J 2 bases, with 10 bases left between them. This CDR3 spans 14 amino acids. Germline CDR1 MNHEY, CDR2 SVGAGI. The CDR3 region is CASSPPWGNQPQHF. CDR3 coding DNA: TGTGCCAGCAGTCCCCCGTGGGGCAATCAGCCCCAGCATTTT.

V usage is TRBV6-2 or TRBV6-3 and J usage is TRBJ1-5; TRBD1 matches 7 bases. The CDR3 length is 16 residues. Germline V gene sequence: CDR1 MNHEY, CDR2 SVGEGT. After removal of 2 bases from V and 1 base from J, the junction contained 5 bases not matched to a gene. CDR3 protein: CASSYGTVGSNQPQHF. The CDR3 coding sequence is TGTGCCAGCAGTTACGGGACAGTCGGGAGCAATCAGCCCCAGCATTTT.

This clone was picked up a small number of times. The gene calls are TRBV20-1 and TRBJ1-4; no firm D call. Looked up from germline, CDR1 is DFQATT and CDR2 is SNEGSKA (reference sequence). The CDR3 spans 11 residues. V lost 3 bases and J lost 8, with 7 bases in between. The CDR3 region has the DNA TGCAGTGCTAGGGTACAGGAAAAACTGTTTTTT. Protein: CSARVQEKLFF.

The chain is built from TRBV4-1 and TRBJ1-1; 8 positions match TRBD1. The germline V gene encodes CDR1 MGHRA and CDR2 YSYEKL. This CDR3 has 16 amino acids. V trimming: 1 base; J trimming: 5 bases; junction bases outside the gene matches: 9. The CDR3 sequence: CASSQGGAQGATEAFF. DNA for the CDR3: TGCGCCAGCAGCCAAGGTGGGGCTCAGGGGGCGACTGAAGCTTTCTTT.

This clone was detected only once. V is TRBV7-3 and J is TRBJ2-2, with TRBD2 as a possible D gene (5 bases). The CDR3 extends over 15 amino acids. Germline CDR1 SGHTA, CDR2 FQGTGA. V lost 4 bases and J lost 4, with 13 bases in between. The CDR3 region has the DNA TGTGCCAGCAGCTCGGCAGGACTTCTCACCGGGGAGCTGTTTTTT. It yields the protein CASSSAGLLTGELFF.

The chain employs TRBV7-2 and TRBJ2-1, with D tentatively TRBD2 (5 bases). Trimming removed 7 bases from V and 3 bases from J, with 13 bases in between. Germline loops: CDR1 SGHTA, CDR2 FQGNSA. The CDR3 covers 14 residues. The CDR3 spells CASKVGLNYNEQFF. The DNA for the CDR3 is TGTGCCAGCAAAGTCGGACTCAACTACAATGAGCAGTTCTTC.

V gene TRBV30 combines with J gene TRBJ2-1; 8 nucleotides line up with TRBD2. The CDR3 covers 14 residues. Germline CDR1 reads GTSNPN; CDR2 reads SVGIG (reference sequence). J gave up 3 bases and V 2 bases, and 3 bases lay outside the gene matches. CDR3 protein: CAWSSSGFYNEQFF. In nucleotides, the CDR3 is TGTGCCTGGAGTTCTAGCGGGTTCTACAATGAGCAGTTCTTC.

The chain has TRBV7-9 and TRBJ2-7; TRBD1 is a possible D gene (5 bases). The CDR3 has 14 amino acids. CDR1 is SEHNR and CDR2 is FQNEAQ in the germline V gene (reference sequence). Trimming removed 0 bases from V and 2 bases from J, with 8 bases in between. CDR3 DNA sequence: TGTGCCAGCAGCTTAGCTTCAGGGCCCTACGAGCAGTACTTC. It encodes CASSLASGPYEQYF.

The chain links TRBV13 to TRBJ1-4; perhaps TRBD1 as D (5 bases). There are 14 residues in the CDR3. Trimming took 5 bases from V and 10 from J, leaving 17 bases between them. Per the germline V gene, CDR1 is PRHDT and CDR2 is FYEKMQ (reference sequence). CDR3 nucleotide sequence: TGTGCCAGCAGCCGGGGCCCTGGACTGGGAAAACTGTTTTTT. Translated: CASSRGPGLGKLFF.

Remarks on this clone: Other DNA sequences from this sample encode an identical CDR3 as well. The CDR3 DNA is TGTGCCAGCAGTTTAGGTTCCTACGAGCAGTACTTC. It codes for CASSLGSYEQYF. The chain is built from TRBV28 and TRBJ2-7; the D is unclear. V was cut by 2 bases and J by 1 base, with 3 bases left in between. The CDR3 totals 12 residues. Per the germline V gene, CDR1 is MDHEN and CDR2 is SYDVKM.

The chain recombines TRBV7-2 with TRBJ1-1; 8 bases line up with TRBD1. V lost 3 bases, J lost 3 bases, and 3 bases stayed unmatched. The CDR3 is 14 residues long. Germline CDR1 and CDR2: SGHTA and FQGNSA. CDR3: CASSFTGGHTEAFF. The CDR3, as DNA: TGTGCCAGCAGCTTTACAGGGGGACACACTGAAGCTTTCTTT.

The J gene is TRBJ1-3, the V gene TRBV6-6; perhaps TRBD1 as D (5 bases). CDR1 MNHNY and CDR2 SVGAGI come from the germline V gene (reference sequence). The V end lost 8 bases, the J end lost 0 bases, and 11 bases lay between the germline ends. The CDR3 totals 14 residues. CDR3 bases: TGTGCCAGCGTGCGGGGGAGCTCTGGAAACACCATATATTTT. Amino acid sequence: CASVRGSSGNTIYF.

This sequence joins TRBV7-2 and TRBJ2-1; TRBD2 might be the D (5 bases). CDR1 SGHTA and CDR2 FQGNSA come from the germline V gene. CDR3 size: 15 residues. V was shortened by 1 base and J by 8 bases, with 15 bases between the two germline ends. The CDR3 sequence is CASSLGTLASYEQFF. The CDR3, as DNA: TGTGCCAGCAGCTTAGGTACCCTAGCTTCTTATGAGCAGTTCTTC.

This clone has just a few counts. At one boundary the junction diverges from the germline segment, which might be a read error. This chain's CDR3 is CASSLGTGTITYEQYF. The CDR3 nucleotides are TGTGCCAGCAGTTTAGGTACCGGGACTATAACCTACGAGCAGTACTTC. J is TRBJ2-7 and V is TRBV7-9, with TRBD2 matching over 7 bases. The CDR3 spans 16 residues. Germline V lookup: CDR1 SEHNR, CDR2 FQNEAQ (reference sequence).

The chain joins TRBV5-1 to TRBJ1-2, with D tentatively TRBD1 (6 bases). This CDR3 region has 16 residues. CDR1 is SGHRS, CDR2 YFSETQ, per germline. The V and J ends lost 0 bases and 7 bases respectively, with 19 bases between them. The CDR3 region has the DNA TGCGCCAGCAGCTTGGGACAGGTCTGGTTCCAAGGTGGCTACACCTTC. Translation: CASSLGQVWFQGGYTF. Supplemented by reference TRBV5-1 and TRBJ1-2, the full variable domain reads KAGVTQTPRYLIKTRGQQVTLSCSPISGHRSVSWYQQTPGQGLQFLFEYFSETQRNKGNFPGRFSGRQFSNSRSEMNVSTLELGDSALYLCASSLGQVWFQGGYTFGSGTRLTVV.

V usage is TRBV2 and J usage is TRBJ1-3; D perhaps matches TRBD1 (5 bases). The CDR3 has 16 residues. Deletions cut 3 bases from V and 1 base from J, with 13 bases between. Looked up from germline, CDR1 is SNHLY and CDR2 is FYNNEI. The CDR3 is CASSDPVGGSGNTIYF. The DNA of the CDR3 is TGTGCCAGCAGTGATCCCGTTGGGGGATCTGGAAACACCATATATTTT.

CDR3 DNA sequence: TGCGCCAGCAGTCAATTAAGGGGACAGGGGACTGGAAACACCATATATTTT. Amino acid sequence: CASSQLRGQGTGNTIYF. The chain is built from TRBV23-1 and TRBJ1-3; 10 positions match TRBD1. TRBV23-1 is identified as an open reading frame with a role that is uncertain. The CDR3 totals 17 residues. The V and J ends lost 1 base and 2 bases, in that order; junction bases with no gene match: 5.

The J gene is TRBJ2-1, the V gene TRBV6-5; TRBD1 might be the D (6 bases). CDR3 length: 13 amino acids. CDR1 and CDR2 from the germline V gene are MNHEY and SVGAGI. Between the trimmed V and J ends, which lost 6 bases and 3 bases, there was a span of 9 bases. In DNA form, the CDR3 reads TGTGCCAGCAGCCACAGGGACTACAATGAGCAGTTCTTC. Translating it yields CASSHRDYNEQFF.

The rearrangement joins TRBV19 to TRBJ1-4; D is unclear. The ends were cut back, 1 base at V and 10 bases at J, with 4 bases in the middle. This CDR3 contains 11 residues. Germline-derived CDR1 and CDR2 are LNHDA and SQIVND (reference sequence). In DNA, the CDR3 is TGTGCCAGTAGTATAGGCGGAAAACTGTTTTTT. It codes for CASSIGGKLFF.

In its sample, this clone was seen once. The chain recombines TRBV18 with TRBJ1-1; TRBD1 aligns across 8 bases. CDR1 and CDR2 from the germline V gene are KGHSH and LQKENI. CDR3 size: 13 residues. Germline trimming cut 6 bases from V and 3 bases from J; bases unmatched to any gene: 3. The DNA for the CDR3 is TGTGCCAGCTCGCCGACAGGGGACACTGAAGCTTTCTTT. It specifies CASSPTGDTEAFF.

This chain connects TRBV28 to TRBJ1-1; perhaps TRBD1 as D (5 bases). V lost 2 bases, J lost 7 bases, and 11 bases lay in between. CDR1 MDHEN and CDR2 SYDVKM come from the germline V gene. The CDR3 covers 13 residues. CDR3 protein: CASSLKGSVEAFF. CDR3 in DNA: TGTGCCAGCAGTTTAAAGGGGTCGGTTGAAGCTTTCTTT.

The chain uses TRBV28 and TRBJ1-2; D gene unclear. Deletions cut 4 bases from V and 8 bases from J, with 17 bases between. The V gene's germline CDR1 is MDHEN and CDR2 SYDVKM. The CDR3 extends over 14 amino acids. The CDR3 loop is CASSSQGPHSGYTF. In DNA form, the CDR3 reads TGTGCCAGCAGTTCACAAGGCCCACACTCAGGCTACACCTTC.

This clone was seen just once. The chain has TRBV18 and TRBJ1-1; D ambiguous. Germline CDR1 and CDR2: KGHSH and LQKENI. The CDR3 is made up of 18 amino acids. V was clipped by 0 bases and J by 0 bases, with 17 bases between them. Here the CDR3 DNA reads TGTGCCAGCTCACCACCGGAGGGAGGGAGGAGGGTGAACACTGAAGCTTTCTTT. Residues: CASSPPEGGRRVNTEAFF.